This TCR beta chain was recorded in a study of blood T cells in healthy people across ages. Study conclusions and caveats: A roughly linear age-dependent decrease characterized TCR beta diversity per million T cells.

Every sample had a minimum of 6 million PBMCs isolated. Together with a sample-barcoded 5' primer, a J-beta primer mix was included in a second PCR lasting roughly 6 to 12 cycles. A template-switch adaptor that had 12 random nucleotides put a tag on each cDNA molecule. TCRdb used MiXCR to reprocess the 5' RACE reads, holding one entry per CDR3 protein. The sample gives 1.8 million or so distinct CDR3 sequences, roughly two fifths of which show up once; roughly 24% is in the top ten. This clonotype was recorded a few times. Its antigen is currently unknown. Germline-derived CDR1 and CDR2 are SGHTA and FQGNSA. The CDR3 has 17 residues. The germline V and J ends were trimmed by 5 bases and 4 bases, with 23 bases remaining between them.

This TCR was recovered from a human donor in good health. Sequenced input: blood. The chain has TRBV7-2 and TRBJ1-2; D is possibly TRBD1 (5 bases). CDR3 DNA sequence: TGTGCCAGCAGCCCCCAGAGCGGACACTCGTTAGTCTATGGCTACACCTTC. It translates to CASSPQSGHSLVYGYTF.